One sample yielded the 2 T cell receptor beta chains listed below, sequenced in a study of T cells after posttransplantation cyclophosphamide. Using immunoSEQ multiplex PCR, the repertoire was profiled, and TCRdb retains in-frame clones only, with some absent. This sample carries over 10,000 clones, none of them present only once. Cyclophosphamide on days +3 and +4 followed busulfan-fludarabine conditioning and a marrow graft. The input for sequencing was PBMCs, taken after allogeneic stem cell transplant with posttransplant cyclophosphamide. The receptors stem from a female patient in her 40s who received an allogeneic stem cell transplant from an unrelated donor, was CMV-positive, and had acute GVHD only. Some T cells may be transferred from the graft donor.

A few counts support this clone. V is TRBV28 and J is TRBJ1-1; D possibly corresponds to TRBD1 (6 bases). CDR3 size: 13 residues. The V end lost 10 bases, the J end lost 3 bases, and 15 bases lay between the germline ends. CDR1 is MDHEN, CDR2 SYDVKM, per germline. The CDR3 DNA follows: TGTGCCATCCTAGGGGGATCGGACACTGAAGCTTTCTTT. Residues: CAILGGSDTEAFF.

This clone has only a few counts. The rearrangement uses TRBV9 and TRBJ2-7; 8 bases map to TRBD1. The CDR3 covers 14 residues. The V segment lost 3 bases and the J segment 3 bases; nucleotides outside the gene matches: 5. The V gene's germline CDR1 is SGDLS and CDR2 YYNGEE. The DNA for the CDR3 is TGTGCCAGCAGCGCGGGGACAGGTGGCTACGAGCAGTACTTC. This gives the protein CASSAGTGGYEQYF.